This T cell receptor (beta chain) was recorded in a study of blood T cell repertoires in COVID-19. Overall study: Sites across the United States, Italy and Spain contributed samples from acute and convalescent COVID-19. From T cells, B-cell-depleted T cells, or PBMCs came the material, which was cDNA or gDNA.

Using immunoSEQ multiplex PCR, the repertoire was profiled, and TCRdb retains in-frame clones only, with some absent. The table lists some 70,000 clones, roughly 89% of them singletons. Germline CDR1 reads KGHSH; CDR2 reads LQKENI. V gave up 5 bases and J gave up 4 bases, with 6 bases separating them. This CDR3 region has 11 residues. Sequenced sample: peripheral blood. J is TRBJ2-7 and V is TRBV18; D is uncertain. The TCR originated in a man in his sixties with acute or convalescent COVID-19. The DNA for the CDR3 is TGTGCCAGCTCAGATACTTACGAGCAGTACTTC. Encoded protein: CASSDTYEQYF.